The T cell receptor (beta chain) under discussion was sequenced for a study of T cell changes during pregnancy in multiple sclerosis. Generated by immunoSEQ multiplex PCR, the TCRdb table keeps only in-frame clones and is missing some. The sample holds about 61,000 clones, about nine tenths seen once. Germline assignment: CDR1 SNHLY and CDR2 FYNNEI. V lost 2 bases to trimming and J lost 4 bases, with 15 bases between them. This CDR3 contains 16 residues. The origin of this receptor is a female donor in good health, enrolled as a control in a pregnancy study. The chain recombines TRBV2 with TRBJ1-3, with D possibly being TRBD1 (5 bases). The sequencing used peripheral blood, collected in the first trimester of pregnancy. In DNA, the CDR3 is TGTGCCAGCAGTGAATCCCAGGGATCCACCGGAAACACCATATATTTT. Translating it yields CASSESQGSTGNTIYF.